These 32 T cell receptor beta chains originate from one sample sequenced in a study of T cell responses to AZD1222 COVID-19 vaccine. Generated by immunoSEQ multiplex PCR, the TCRdb table keeps only in-frame clones and is missing some. The data show about 85,000 clones, about 86% seen once. The source was peripheral blood, collected on day 0 of MenACWY control vaccination. Receptor source: an adult in good health.

The chain recombines TRBV7-3 with TRBJ1-5; the match to TRBD1 covers 10 bases. Germline CDR1 is SGHTA and CDR2 is FQGTGA. The CDR3 sequence is 15 residues long. J lost 8 bases, V lost 0 bases, and 4 bases had no gene match. The CDR3 here is CASSLTGGTGEPQHF. The CDR3 region has the DNA TGTGCCAGCAGCTTAACAGGGGGGACAGGGGAGCCCCAGCATTTT.

This chain links TRBV19 with TRBJ1-1, with TRBD1 identical over 9 bases. There are 16 residues in the CDR3. The junction had 11 bases not matched to a gene; V was cut back by 5 bases and J by 4 bases. Germline CDR1 and CDR2: LNHDA and SQIVND (reference sequence). The CDR3 DNA sequence: TGTGCCAGTAGTGCAACCGGGGGACAGGGAGCCACTGAAGCTTTCTTT. This translates into CASSATGGQGATEAFF.

The genes are TRBV5-8 and TRBJ1-5; a possible D gene is TRBD1 (6 bases). The CDR3 totals 17 residues. Trimming shortened V by 7 bases and J by 0 bases, and 20 bases separated the two germline ends. Germline assignment: CDR1 SGHTS and CDR2 YDEGEE. The CDR3 region is CASAEGQGTFSNQPQHF. The CDR3 DNA sequence: TGTGCCAGCGCCGAGGGTCAGGGGACTTTTAGCAATCAGCCCCAGCATTTT.

This sequence joins TRBV3-1 (or the pseudogene TRBV3-2) and TRBJ2-5; 12 bases are a match to TRBD2. After removal of 1 base from V and 2 bases from J, the junction contained 2 bases not matched to a gene. Germline CDR1 and CDR2: LGHDT and YNNKEL (reference sequence). The CDR3 has 16 residues. CDR3 region: CASSQGLAGGQETQYF. Written as DNA, the CDR3 is TGTGCCAGCAGCCAAGGGCTAGCGGGGGGGCAAGAGACCCAGTACTTC.

CDR3 sequence (DNA): TGTGCCAGTAGTATAGACCGGGGCACAGGAGCCCCCTACAATGAGCAGTTCTTC. Residues: CASSIDRGTGAPYNEQFF. V and J are TRBV19 and TRBJ2-1, with D perhaps being TRBD1 or TRBD2 (5 bases each). The germline V and J ends were trimmed by 0 bases and 2 bases, with 17 bases remaining between them. The CDR3 consists of 18 residues. Germline values: CDR1 LNHDA, CDR2 SQIVND (reference sequence). Full variable domain (outside the CDR3, taken from reference TRBV19 and TRBJ2-1): DGGITQSPKYLFRKEGQNVTLSCEQNLNHDAMYWYRQDPGQGLRLIYYSQIVNDFQKGDIAEGYSVSREKKESFPLTVTSAQKNPTAFYLCASSIDRGTGAPYNEQFFGPGTRLTVL.

The chain has TRBV4-1 and TRBJ1-2; D is ambiguous. V lost 0 bases and J lost 12, with 14 bases in between. Germline V gene sequence: CDR1 MGHRA, CDR2 YSYEKL. The CDR3 is made up of 13 amino acids. CDR3 sequence (DNA): TGCGCCAGCAGCCAAGAAATCGGACGGGCCGACACCTTC. Translating it yields CASSQEIGRADTF.

This chain connects TRBV7-8 to TRBJ1-2, with D unresolved. The CDR3 is made up of 13 amino acids. CDR1 and CDR2 (germline): SGHVS, FQNEAQ. Between the trimmed V and J ends, which lost 0 bases and 4 bases, there was a span of 6 bases. CDR3 sequence: CASSLALGYGYTF. As DNA, the CDR3 is TGTGCCAGCAGCTTAGCGCTAGGCTATGGCTACACCTTC.

V gene TRBV4-2 combines with J gene TRBJ2-3; 9 bases fit TRBD2. CDR1 is LGHNA, CDR2 YNFKEQ, per germline. This CDR3 is 15 amino acids long. The trim removed 4 bases at V and 2 bases at J, leaving 4 bases unmatched. CDR3 sequence reads: CASSLGGGVTDTQYF. DNA of the CDR3: TGTGCCAGCAGCCTCGGCGGGGGGGTCACAGATACGCAGTATTTT.

The chain combines TRBV6-5 with TRBJ2-1; the match to TRBD1 covers 7 bases. The junction had 11 bases not matched to a gene; V was cut back by 8 bases and J by 7 bases. The CDR3 length is 14 residues. Germline lookup yields CDR1 MNHEY and CDR2 SVGAGI. CDR3 sequence: CASAPRTGTNEQFF. The CDR3 DNA follows: TGTGCCAGCGCCCCCAGGACAGGCACTAATGAGCAGTTCTTC.

The chain has TRBV5-8 and TRBJ2-4, with 9 bases fitting TRBD2. Germline CDR1 SGHTS, CDR2 YDEGEE. This CDR3 region has 18 residues. The V segment lost 2 bases and the J segment 4 bases; nucleotides outside the gene matches: 13. CDR3 protein: CASSFRNVAGDLKNIQYF. CDR3 sequence (DNA): TGTGCCAGCAGCTTCAGGAATGTAGCGGGGGATCTAAAAAACATTCAGTACTTC.

The chain couples TRBV6-2 or TRBV6-3 to TRBJ2-3; 11 bases align to TRBD2. The CDR3 consists of 18 residues. CDR1 and CDR2 (germline): MNHEY, SVGEGT. V trimming: 6 bases; J trimming: 4 bases; junction bases outside the gene matches: 15. CDR3 bases: TGTGCCAGCAGCAAAAACCCCACTAGCGGGGGTTTAGCAGATACGCAGTATTTT. It encodes CASSKNPTSGGLADTQYF.

The V gene is TRBV25-1, the J gene TRBJ1-1; TRBD1 is a possible D gene (6 bases). The germline V and J ends were trimmed by 2 bases and 5 bases, with 18 bases remaining between them. Germline V gene sequence: CDR1 MGHDK, CDR2 SYGVNS. This CDR3 has 16 amino acids. The CDR3 coding sequence is TGTGCCAGCAGTGAACCCTTCCGGGGGCATAAAACTGAAGCTTTCTTT. Translation: CASSEPFRGHKTEAFF.

CDR3 nucleotides: TGCGCCAGCAGCCCGGGACTAGCGGAGGAGACCCAGTACTTC. Protein: CASSPGLAEETQYF. This chain joins TRBV4-3 and TRBJ2-5, with 11 bases that match TRBD2. Germline loops: CDR1 LGHNA, CDR2 YSLEER. After removal of 4 bases from V and 5 bases from J, the junction contained 3 bases not matched to a gene. The CDR3 runs to 14 residues.

The chain employs TRBV6-6 and TRBJ1-4; 8 bases agree with TRBD1. V gave up 7 bases and J gave up 5 bases; unmatched junction bases: 12. This CDR3 region has 16 residues. Germline CDR1 MNHNY, CDR2 SVGAGI (reference sequence). CDR3 nucleotides: TGTGCCAGCACCTTCGTCCAGGGGGCTCCAAATGAAAAACTGTTTTTT. As protein: CASTFVQGAPNEKLFF.

The CDR3 loop reads CASSSSGTRQFF. Here the CDR3 DNA reads TGTGCCAGCAGTTCCTCCGGGACCCGGCAGTTCTTC. The rearrangement links TRBV12-3 or TRBV12-4 to TRBJ2-1; D is perhaps TRBD1 or TRBD2 (5 bases each). This CDR3 spans 12 amino acids. Trimming shortened V by 4 bases and J by 12 bases, and 13 bases separated the two germline ends.

The chain couples TRBV6-5 to TRBJ2-3; 9 bases are a match to TRBD1. V shed 7 bases, J shed 6 bases, and the junction held 5 bases outside the gene matches. The CDR3 totals 13 residues. Per the germline V gene, CDR1 is MNHEY and CDR2 is SVGAGI. The CDR3, as DNA: TGTGCCAGCACCGAACAGGGGGCTGATACGCAGTATTTT. It yields the protein CASTEQGADTQYF.

The chain is built from TRBV6-5 and TRBJ1-2; 9 positions match TRBD1. The V and J ends lost 2 bases and 6 bases, in that order; junction bases with no gene match: 4. The germline CDR1 and CDR2 sequences are MNHEY and SVGAGI. The CDR3 spans 14 residues. In nucleotides, the CDR3 is TGTGCCAGCAGTTACGGGACAGGGTTAGATGGCTACACCTTC. Its translation: CASSYGTGLDGYTF.

This clone appeared once. The rearrangement links TRBV14 to TRBJ1-5; no clear D. V lost 6 bases to trimming and J lost 12 bases, with 6 bases between them. The CDR3 runs 9 residues. CDR1 and CDR2 (germline): SGHDN, FVKESK. Here the CDR3 DNA reads TGTGCCAGCAGACAGTACCAGCATTTT. Its translation: CASRQYQHF.

This chain connects TRBV5-1 to TRBJ1-2; weak D call: TRBD1 (5 bases). This CDR3 spans 14 amino acids. The V gene lost 5 bases and the J gene lost 5 bases, with 16 bases spanning the gap. Germline CDR1 reads SGHRS; CDR2 reads YFSETQ. The DNA for the CDR3 is TGCGCCAGCAGAAACACGGGGGAGGAATATGGCTACACCTTC. This codes for CASRNTGEEYGYTF.

This chain joins TRBV5-1 and TRBJ1-4; D is ambiguous. The CDR3 loop spans 13 amino acids. Per the germline V gene, CDR1 is SGHRS and CDR2 is YFSETQ. The V end was cut by 0 bases, the J end by 3 bases, with 3 bases between. The CDR3 bases are TGCGCCAGCAGCTTGGAAGCTAATGAAAAACTGTTTTTT. It translates to CASSLEANEKLFF.

This sequence joins TRBV25-1 and TRBJ1-2; D is ambiguous. Germline CDR1 reads MGHDK; CDR2 reads SYGVNS. Deletions cut 6 bases from V and 7 bases from J, with 12 bases between. This CDR3 region has 12 residues. The CDR3 nucleotides are TGTGCCAGCAGACGCGACACGAGTGGCTACACCTTC. Its protein product is CASRRDTSGYTF.

Comment on this clone: In the same sample, other DNA sequences code for this CDR3. The CDR3 bases are TGTGCCAGCAGCTTAGGTCTAGCGGGGGGAACCGGGGAGCTGTTTTTT. Translating gives CASSLGLAGGTGELFF. J is TRBJ2-2 and V is TRBV7-3; 11 bases map to TRBD2. The CDR3 contains 16 residues. V lost 2 bases to trimming and J lost 5 bases; unmatched junction nucleotides: 4. Germline CDR1 and CDR2: SGHTA and FQGTGA.

The CDR3 here is CASSPDRSTNEKLFF. CDR3 DNA sequence: TGTGCCAGCAGTCCGGATAGGTCAACTAATGAAAAACTGTTTTTT. V and J are TRBV6-2 or TRBV6-3 and TRBJ1-4; D not resolved. The CDR3 has 15 residues. V was pared by 5 bases and J by 0 bases, with 10 bases between. Germline values: CDR1 MNHEY, CDR2 SVGEGT.

The chain carries TRBV4-2 and TRBJ2-3; D unclear. With 0 bases removed from V and 1 base from J, the gap between germline ends came to 11 bases. CDR3 length equals 16 residues. CDR1 is LGHNA and CDR2 is YNFKEQ in the germline V gene. Written as DNA, the CDR3 is TGTGCCAGCAGCCAAGATGATCTTTCGGGCACAGATACGCAGTATTTT. As protein: CASSQDDLSGTDTQYF.

The chain uses TRBV24-1 and TRBJ2-3, with TRBD1 as a possible D gene (5 bases). The CDR3 extends over 14 amino acids. V was shortened by 2 bases and J by 3 bases, with 8 bases between the two germline ends. CDR1 KGHDR and CDR2 SFDVKD come from the germline V gene. The CDR3 reads CATSDYQGTDTQYF. DNA of the CDR3: TGTGCCACCAGTGATTACCAGGGAACAGATACGCAGTATTTT.

This clone occurred once. V is TRBV30 and J is TRBJ1-5; D remains ambiguous. Trimming stripped 3 bases from V and 6 bases from J, with 12 bases between. Germline V CDR1 and CDR2: GTSNPN, SVGIG (reference sequence). The CDR3 length is 13 residues. This chain's CDR3 is CAWSRSSGQPQHF. The CDR3 DNA sequence: TGTGCCTGGAGCCGTTCATCCGGTCAGCCCCAGCATTTT.

Notes on this clone: Other DNA sequences within the sample encode an identical CDR3. J is TRBJ2-3 and V is TRBV7-2, with a weak D call TRBD2 (6 bases). Trimming removed 4 bases from V and 3 bases from J, with 11 bases in between. The CDR3 covers 14 residues. Germline V lookup: CDR1 SGHTA, CDR2 FQGNSA. In DNA form, the CDR3 reads TGTGCCAGCAGCTCCCGGGACTCAACAGATACGCAGTATTTT. It is translated as CASSSRDSTDTQYF.

Only one count was recorded for this clone. The chain is built from TRBV2 and TRBJ1-6; D is perhaps TRBD1 (5 bases). Trimming pared 6 bases from V and 6 bases from J, leaving 21 bases between. Germline lookup yields CDR1 SNHLY and CDR2 FYNNEI. The CDR3 extends over 17 amino acids. The CDR3 region has the DNA TGTGCCAGCAGGAATTTGTTCGCGCAGGGAGCTAATTCACCCCTCCACTTT. It codes for CASRNLFAQGANSPLHF.

The chain employs TRBV19 and TRBJ1-6, with D unresolved. V lost 5 bases, J lost 7 bases, and 9 bases lay in between. Germline V gene sequence: CDR1 LNHDA, CDR2 SQIVND (reference sequence). This CDR3 spans 13 amino acids. The CDR3 coding sequence is TGTGCCAGTAGTCAACAGATAAATTCACCCCTCCACTTT. Protein sequence: CASSQQINSPLHF.

The chain links TRBV10-3 to TRBJ1-5; 8 bases agree with TRBD1. This CDR3 has 17 amino acids. The germline V gene has CDR1 ENHRY and CDR2 SYGVKD. V dropped 6 bases and J dropped 0; count of bases not matched to a gene: 10. CDR3 region: CAISAQSTGDSNQPQHF. CDR3 DNA: TGTGCCATCAGCGCCCAATCGACAGGGGATAGCAATCAGCCCCAGCATTTT.

As DNA, the CDR3 is TGCGCCAGCAGCCAAGCGGACTCTTGGGGCACTGAAGCTTTCTTT. This encodes CASSQADSWGTEAFF. The rearrangement links TRBV4-1 to TRBJ1-1; D remains unclear. The V gene's germline CDR1 is MGHRA and CDR2 YSYEKL. V gave up 1 base and J gave up 4 bases, with 13 bases separating them. The CDR3 spans 15 residues.

The V gene is TRBV28, the J gene TRBJ1-2; tentative D call: TRBD1 (5 bases). V lost 1 base, J lost 3 bases, and 9 bases lay in between. Germline V gene data show CDR1 as MDHEN and CDR2 as SYDVKM. CDR3 length equals 14 residues. CDR3 sequence: CASSLFDSYYGYTF. CDR3 coding DNA: TGTGCCAGCAGTTTATTCGACAGCTACTATGGCTACACCTTC.